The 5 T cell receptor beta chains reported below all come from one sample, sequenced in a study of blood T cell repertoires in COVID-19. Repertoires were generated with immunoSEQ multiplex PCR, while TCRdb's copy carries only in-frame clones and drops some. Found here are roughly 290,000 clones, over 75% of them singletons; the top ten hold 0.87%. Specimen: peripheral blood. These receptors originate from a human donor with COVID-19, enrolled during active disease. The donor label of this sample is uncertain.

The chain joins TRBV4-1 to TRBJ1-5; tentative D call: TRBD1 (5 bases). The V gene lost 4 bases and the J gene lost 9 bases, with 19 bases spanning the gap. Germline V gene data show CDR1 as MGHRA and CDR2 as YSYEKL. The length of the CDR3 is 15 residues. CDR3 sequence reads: CASSPGGVLGTPQHF. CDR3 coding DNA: TGCGCCAGCAGCCCGGGGGGTGTTTTGGGGACGCCCCAGCATTTT.

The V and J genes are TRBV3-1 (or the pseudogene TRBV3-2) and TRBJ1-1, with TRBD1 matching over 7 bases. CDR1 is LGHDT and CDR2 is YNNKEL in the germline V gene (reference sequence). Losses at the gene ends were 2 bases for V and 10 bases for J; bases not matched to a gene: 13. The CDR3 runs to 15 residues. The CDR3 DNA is TGTGCCAGCAGCCAATCCATGGGCCAGGGGGTCGGAGCTTTCTTT. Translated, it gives CASSQSMGQGVGAFF.

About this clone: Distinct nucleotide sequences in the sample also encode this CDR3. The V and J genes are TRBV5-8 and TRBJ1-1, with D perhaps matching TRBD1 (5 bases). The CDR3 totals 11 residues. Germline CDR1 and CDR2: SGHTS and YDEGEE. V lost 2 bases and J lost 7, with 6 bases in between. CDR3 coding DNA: TGTGCCAGCAGCTTAAGGGGTGAAGCTTTCTTT. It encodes CASSLRGEAFF.

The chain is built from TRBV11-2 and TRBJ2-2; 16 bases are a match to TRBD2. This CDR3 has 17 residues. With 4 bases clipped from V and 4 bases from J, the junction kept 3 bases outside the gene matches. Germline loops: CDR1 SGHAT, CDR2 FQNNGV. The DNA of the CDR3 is TGTGCCAGCAGCTCCGGGACTAGCGGGAGGGCCACCGGGGAGCTGTTTTTT. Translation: CASSSGTSGRATGELFF.

CDR3 coding DNA: TGTGCCAGCAGCTCCGGGACAGGGACAGGCTACACCTTC. The encoded protein is CASSSGTGTGYTF. This chain joins TRBV11-3 and TRBJ1-2; 9 bases fit TRBD1. Germline V gives CDR1 SGHNT, CDR2 YENEEA. V shed 4 bases, J shed 8 bases, and the junction held 5 bases outside the gene matches. The CDR3 is made up of 13 amino acids.